This entry lists 14 T cell receptor beta chains sequenced from one sample in a study of cytomegalovirus exposure and HLA in healthy donors. A multiplex PCR was run with 60 Vbeta primers and 13 Jbeta primers. Assay used: immunoSEQ multiplex PCR; TCRdb lists only in-frame clones, some missing. The repertoire holds 150,000 to 200,000 clones, with about 81% as singletons. The specimen sequenced was PBMCs. These receptors originate from a girl under 18 in good health and CMV-seropositive.

The chain carries TRBV7-9 and TRBJ2-1, with a weak D call TRBD2 (7 bases). Germline V CDR1 and CDR2: SEHNR, FQNEAQ (reference sequence). The CDR3 is 14 amino acids. V dropped 3 bases and J dropped 7 bases, with 13 bases sitting between them. The CDR3 protein is CASSLMGGGNEQFF. The CDR3 DNA reads TGTGCCAGCAGCTTGATGGGAGGGGGTAATGAGCAGTTCTTC.

In its sample, this clone was seen once. V usage is TRBV30 and J usage is TRBJ2-4, with D perhaps TRBD2 (6 bases). The CDR3 runs 15 residues. Germline CDR1 is GTSNPN and CDR2 is SVGIG (reference sequence). V was shortened by 5 bases and J by 7 bases, with 21 bases between the two germline ends. The CDR3 sequence: CAWVPLAHSPNIQYF. CDR3 nucleotide sequence: TGTGCCTGGGTTCCACTAGCCCACTCTCCCAACATTCAGTACTTC.

This CDR3 is CATSRVPRSDTQYF. CDR3 sequence (DNA): TGTGCCACCAGCAGAGTCCCGCGGTCGGATACGCAGTATTTT. V is TRBV15 and J is TRBJ2-3, with D unclear. With 1 base removed from V and 6 bases from J, the gap between germline ends came to 11 bases. Germline V gives CDR1 LNHNV, CDR2 YYDKDF (reference sequence). This CDR3 is built from 14 residues. Full variable domain (outside the CDR3, taken from reference TRBV15 and TRBJ2-3): DAMVIQNPRYQVTQFGKPVTLSCSQTLNHNVMYWYQQKSSQAPKLLFHYYDKDFNNEADTPDNFQSRRPNTSFCFLDIRSPGLGDTAMYLCATSRVPRSDTQYFGPGTRLTVL.

The genes are TRBV5-6 and TRBJ2-5; 12 bases match TRBD2. V trimming: 4 bases; J trimming: 7 bases; junction bases outside the gene matches: 2. The CDR3 sequence is 13 residues long. Germline V gene sequence: CDR1 SGHDT, CDR2 YYEEEE. CDR3 DNA sequence: TGTGCCAGCAGCCCTAGCGGGAGGGGGACCCAGTACTTC. Its protein is CASSPSGRGTQYF.

V is TRBV5-4 and J is TRBJ2-7; D might be TRBD2 (7 bases). This CDR3 comprises 17 residues. Germline V gene lookup returns CDR1 SGHNT and CDR2 YYREEE (reference sequence). Trimming took 4 bases from V and 3 from J, leaving 23 bases between them. The CDR3 sequence is CASSPGHGPRGVYEQYF. CDR3 coding DNA: TGTGCCAGCAGCCCGGGACACGGACCCCGGGGGGTCTACGAGCAGTACTTC.

This rearrangement joins TRBV7-9 to TRBJ2-5; D gene uncertain. Germline values: CDR1 SEHNR, CDR2 FQNEAQ (reference sequence). The CDR3 spans 11 residues. Trimming cost V 4 bases and J 5 bases, with 5 bases left between them. The CDR3 spells CASSSLETQYF. CDR3 in DNA: TGTGCCAGCAGCTCTCTGGAGACCCAGTACTTC.

The chain joins TRBV5-6 to TRBJ2-1; 10 bases fit TRBD2. Germline lookup yields CDR1 SGHDT and CDR2 YYEEEE. With V trimmed by 2 bases and J by 1 base, 6 bases remained unmatched. There are 17 residues in the CDR3. CDR3 sequence (DNA): TGTGCCAGCAGCTTCGGGAGCGGGGGGGCGTCCTACAATGAGCAGTTCTTC. Protein: CASSFGSGGASYNEQFF.

CDR3 sequence: CASSDAGRQETQYF. For the CDR3, the DNA is TGCGCCAGCAGTGACGCGGGCAGACAAGAGACCCAGTACTTC. This sequence joins TRBV10-1 and TRBJ2-5, with a weak D call TRBD2 (5 bases). CDR1 is WNHNN and CDR2 is SYGVQD in the germline V gene (reference sequence). V was shortened by 3 bases and J by 2 bases, with 10 bases between the two germline ends. This CDR3 has 14 residues.

DNA of the CDR3: TGTGCCAGCAGCCCGGGACAGGTACCAAGGAGGGATGAAGCTTTCTTT. This sequence encodes CASSPGQVPRRDEAFF. V is TRBV7-4 and J is TRBJ1-1; the match to TRBD1 covers 8 bases. Per the germline V gene, CDR1 is SGHVT and CDR2 is SQSDAQ. The J segment lost 7 bases and the V segment lost 5 bases, leaving 15 bases of the junction unmatched. The length of the CDR3 is 16 residues.

J is TRBJ2-7 and V is TRBV5-1; 12 positions match TRBD1. CDR3 length: 16 amino acids. Germline V gene sequence: CDR1 SGHRS, CDR2 YFSETQ. The V and J ends lost 3 bases and 5 bases, in that order; junction bases with no gene match: 9. CDR3 region: CASSSSGGTGGDEQYF. The DNA of the CDR3 is TGCGCCAGCAGCTCGAGTGGGGGGACAGGGGGCGACGAGCAGTACTTC. The complete variable domain, with remaining parts taken from reference TRBV5-1 and TRBJ2-7, reads KAGVTQTPRYLIKTRGQQVTLSCSPISGHRSVSWYQQTPGQGLQFLFEYFSETQRNKGNFPGRFSGRQFSNSRSEMNVSTLELGDSALYLCASSSSGGTGGDEQYFGPGTRLTVT.

V is TRBV25-1 and J is TRBJ2-7; possibly TRBD2 for D (6 bases). The length of the CDR3 is 15 residues. Trimming pared 3 bases from V and 4 bases from J, leaving 16 bases between. The germline V gene has CDR1 MGHDK and CDR2 SYGVNS. The chain's CDR3 is CASSDRGSAAYEQYF. The DNA for the CDR3 is TGTGCCAGCAGTGATCGGGGGAGCGCGGCATACGAGCAGTACTTC.

This sequence joins TRBV28 and TRBJ2-3, with TRBD2 matching over 9 bases. V shed 8 bases and J 6 bases; nucleotides not matched to a gene: 18. The germline gives CDR1 MDHEN, CDR2 SYDVKM. CDR3 length: 17 residues. CDR3: CASSLAGGDGDWDTQYF. The CDR3 DNA sequence: TGTGCCAGCTCACTAGCGGGCGGAGATGGGGATTGGGATACGCAGTATTTT.

This chain links TRBV2 with TRBJ2-7, with 9 bases lining up with TRBD1. J was trimmed by 4 bases and V by 4 bases; bases with no gene match: 5. CDR1 and CDR2 (germline): SNHLY, FYNNEI. The CDR3 spans 14 residues. The chain's CDR3 is CASSVGTGSYEQYF. Written as DNA, the CDR3 is TGTGCCAGCAGTGTCGGGACAGGGTCGTACGAGCAGTACTTC.

V gene TRBV12-2 combines with J gene TRBJ2-1; the table's D call TRBD1 went unverified against the DNA. TRBV12-2 is described as a pseudogene. The CDR3 is made up of 16 amino acids. The chain's CDR3 is CASRLSPRDRGNEQFF. Written as DNA, the CDR3 is TGTGCAAGTCGCTTGAGCCCCAGGGACAGGGGAAATGAGCAGTTCTTC.